One sample yielded the 30 T cell receptor beta chains listed below, sequenced in a study of beta chain features in type 1 diabetes. Of the isolated RNA, all was reverse transcribed, and so the sequenced material was expressed TCRB transcripts. Repertoires were generated with immunoSEQ multiplex PCR, while TCRdb's copy carries only in-frame clones and drops some. The table includes 810,000 or so clones, about 17% detected once. The sample comprised naive CD4+ T cells from blood. All receptors derive from a woman younger than 35 in good health.

There are a few counts of this clone. This sequence joins TRBV9 and TRBJ2-2; D possibly corresponds to TRBD2 (5 bases). In germline, CDR1 is SGDLS, CDR2 YYNGEE. Trimming removed 4 bases at V and 3 bases at J, with 7 bases between. The CDR3 is 13 residues long. CDR3 sequence reads: CASSRGYTGELFF. CDR3 in DNA: TGTGCCAGCAGCCGCGGGTACACCGGGGAGCTGTTTTTT.

The chain carries TRBV5-1 and TRBJ2-3; either TRBD1 or TRBD2 may supply D (6 bases each). The ends were cut back, 3 bases at V and 6 bases at J, with 17 bases in the middle. Germline assignment: CDR1 SGHRS and CDR2 YFSETQ. The CDR3 has 15 amino acids. The CDR3 here is CASSYRGAFPDTQYF. For the CDR3, the DNA is TGCGCCAGCAGCTATAGGGGGGCATTCCCCGATACGCAGTATTTT.

This rearrangement joins TRBV28 to TRBJ2-1; D ambiguous. V was shortened by 1 base and J by 8 bases, with 9 bases between the two germline ends. Germline lookup yields CDR1 MDHEN and CDR2 SYDVKM. CDR3 length: 13 amino acids. Written as DNA, the CDR3 is TGTGCCAGCAGTTTATCTCGTCGGCATGAGCAGTTCTTC. This translates into CASSLSRRHEQFF.

This clone was seen a handful of times. The chain carries TRBV4-2 and TRBJ2-7, with 12 bases matching TRBD2. This CDR3 spans 18 amino acids. Germline V gene lookup returns CDR1 LGHNA and CDR2 YNFKEQ. Unmatched junction bases numbered 12, after V lost 5 bases and J lost 1 base. Here the CDR3 reads CASSKERTGTSGSYEQYF. The CDR3 bases are TGTGCCAGCAGCAAGGAGCGGACCGGGACTAGCGGGTCCTACGAGCAGTACTTC.

This clone turned up a few times. CDR3 DNA: TGTGCCAGCAGCCCGGACGGGGGGCTCCGGGGCAATGAGCAGTTCTTC. It is translated as CASSPDGGLRGNEQFF. The chain employs TRBV5-4 and TRBJ2-1, with a tentative D call TRBD2 (7 bases). Trimming removed 4 bases from V and 6 bases from J, with 20 bases in between. This CDR3 has 16 residues. The V gene's germline CDR1 is SGHNT and CDR2 YYREEE (reference sequence).

Only a few counts were recorded for this clone. In DNA form, the CDR3 reads TGTGCCAGCAGTTCCGGGCCCCCAGCAGGCGTCAACGAGCAGTTCTTC. Protein sequence: CASSSGPPAGVNEQFF. The chain carries TRBV28 and TRBJ2-1; D is ambiguous. V lost 4 bases and J lost 10, with 23 bases in between. The CDR3 contains 16 residues. Looked up from germline, CDR1 is MDHEN and CDR2 is SYDVKM. Filled out from reference TRBV28 and TRBJ2-1, the complete variable domain reads DVKVTQSSRYLVKRTGEKVFLECVQDMDHENMFWYRQDPGLGLRLIYFSYDVKMKEKGDIPEGYSVSREKKERFSLILESASTNQTSMYLCASSSGPPAGVNEQFFGPGTRLTVL.

A single count supports this clone. CDR3 protein: CASSIARRSSGNTIYF. The CDR3 DNA is TGTGCCAGTAGTATAGCGCGACGATCCTCTGGAAACACCATATATTTT. The rearrangement uses TRBV19 and TRBJ1-3, with no clear D. CDR1 and CDR2 (germline): LNHDA, SQIVND (reference sequence). V was pared by 1 base and J by 0 bases, with 10 bases between. This CDR3 is built from 16 residues.

This clone occurred a few times. This chain links TRBV2 with TRBJ1-3; D uncertain. This CDR3 region has 15 residues. Germline loops: CDR1 SNHLY, CDR2 FYNNEI. V was clipped by 4 bases and J by 0 bases, with 10 bases between them. The CDR3 protein is CASSAPWVSGNTIYF. Written as DNA, the CDR3 is TGTGCCAGCAGTGCCCCCTGGGTCTCTGGAAACACCATATATTTT.

This clone was counted between two and nine times. The chain employs TRBV2 and TRBJ2-2; no clear D gene. V was trimmed by 8 bases and J by 1 base, leaving 11 bases between them. Germline CDR1 is SNHLY and CDR2 is FYNNEI. The CDR3 is 14 amino acids. CDR3 residues: CASRPEMNTGELFF. The CDR3, as DNA: TGTGCCAGCCGACCTGAGATGAACACCGGGGAGCTGTTTTTT. The full variable domain, rest sourced from reference TRBV2 and TRBJ2-2, is EPEVTQTPSHQVTQMGQEVILRCVPISNHLYFYWYRQILGQKVEFLVSFYNNEISEKSEIFDDQFSVERPDGSNFTLKIRSTKLEDSAMYFCASRPEMNTGELFFGEGSRLTVL.

This clone was observed a few times. The chain couples TRBV19 to TRBJ1-5, with unresolved D. Trimming took 3 bases from V and 0 from J, leaving 9 bases between them. Germline lookup yields CDR1 LNHDA and CDR2 SQIVND (reference sequence). This CDR3 region has 15 residues. In DNA, the CDR3 is TGTGCCAGTAGTATTTACGGGAATAGCAATCAGCCCCAGCATTTT. It translates to CASSIYGNSNQPQHF.

This clone was seen more than once but under ten times. This chain links TRBV5-6 with TRBJ2-3; 8 nucleotides agree with TRBD1. Trimming at V came to 7 bases and at J to 0 bases, leaving 7 bases not matched to a gene. The CDR3 spans 15 residues. Germline V gene lookup returns CDR1 SGHDT and CDR2 YYEEEE. The CDR3 spells CASDGTGASTDTQYF. In DNA form, the CDR3 reads TGTGCCAGCGACGGGACAGGCGCTAGCACAGATACGCAGTATTTT. Drawing the rest from reference TRBV5-6 and TRBJ2-3, the complete variable domain is DAGVTQSPTHLIKTRGQQVTLRCSPKSGHDTVSWYQQALGQGPQFIFQYYEEEERQRGNFPDRFSGHQFPNYSSELNVNALLLGDSALYLCASDGTGASTDTQYFGPGTRLTVL.

This clone has more than one count but fewer than ten. V is TRBV2 and J is TRBJ2-3; 9 bases are shared with TRBD2. The CDR3 is 16 residues long. With 7 bases clipped from V and 8 bases from J, the junction kept 16 bases outside the gene matches. CDR1 is SNHLY and CDR2 is FYNNEI in the germline V gene. In DNA, the CDR3 is TGTGCCAGCACACGTGGGGTTGCGGGAGCGGGGGGTACGCAGTATTTT. It encodes CASTRGVAGAGGTQYF.

The V call is TRBV7-2, the J call TRBJ2-1; TRBD2 matches 7 bases. V lost 6 bases to trimming and J lost 8 bases; unmatched junction nucleotides: 13. The CDR3 totals 15 residues. CDR1 is SGHTA, CDR2 FQGNSA, per germline. The CDR3 coding sequence is TGTGCCAGCAGTTACCGGGTAGCGGGCGGAGATGAGCAGTTCTTC. Protein sequence: CASSYRVAGGDEQFF.

A few counts support this clone. Other DNA sequences in this specimen translate into the identical CDR3. The rearrangement uses TRBV2 and TRBJ1-1, with D unclear. The V end was cut by 7 bases, the J end by 0 bases, with 3 bases between. CDR3 length: 11 residues. Germline lookup yields CDR1 SNHLY and CDR2 FYNNEI. The chain's CDR3 is CASTLNTEAFF. CDR3 bases: TGTGCCAGCACGTTGAACACTGAAGCTTTCTTT.

This clone was seen more than once but under ten times. The chain recombines TRBV7-9 with TRBJ1-2; maybe TRBD1 (5 bases). V gave up 5 bases and J gave up 6 bases, with 16 bases separating them. Looked up from germline, CDR1 is SEHNR and CDR2 is FQNEAQ (reference sequence). This CDR3 is 14 amino acids long. CDR3: CASSPRGTEHGYTF. The CDR3 DNA reads TGTGCCAGCAGCCCGCGAGGGACGGAGCATGGCTACACCTTC.

This clone appeared a few times. The chain uses TRBV7-8 and TRBJ2-1, with 8 bases matching TRBD2. V trimming: 5 bases; J trimming: 0 bases; junction bases outside the gene matches: 6. The germline CDR1 and CDR2 sequences are SGHVS and FQNEAQ. This CDR3 region has 16 residues. The CDR3 DNA reads as TGTGCCAGCAGCCCCACTAGCGGAGACTCCTACAATGAGCAGTTCTTC. Translation: CASSPTSGDSYNEQFF.

This clone turned up a few times. The chain carries TRBV29-1 and TRBJ2-5; TRBD2 matches 7 bases. With V trimmed by 5 bases and J by 5 bases, 14 bases remained unmatched. Per germline, CDR1 SQVTM and CDR2 ANQGSEA. The CDR3 is made up of 15 amino acids. The CDR3 coding sequence is TGCAGCGTTCTTAGTACTAAGGGAGGGCGGGAGACCCAGTACTTC. It specifies CSVLSTKGGRETQYF.

The V and J genes are TRBV10-3 and TRBJ1-2; D not resolved. This CDR3 has 18 amino acids. Per germline, CDR1 ENHRY and CDR2 SYGVKD. Between the trimmed V and J ends, which lost 6 bases and 4 bases, there was a span of 27 bases. The CDR3 sequence is CAIRDLGDGELKSYGYTF. In DNA form, the CDR3 reads TGTGCCATCAGGGACCTTGGTGACGGAGAACTAAAATCCTATGGCTACACCTTC.

This clone was seen more than once but under ten times. This rearrangement joins TRBV7-2 to TRBJ1-5; D gene uncertain. This CDR3 is built from 14 residues. Germline CDR1 SGHTA, CDR2 FQGNSA. Trimming stripped 5 bases from V and 4 bases from J, with 12 bases between. In DNA form, the CDR3 reads TGTGCCAGCAGCGAACAGTTGGGTAATCAGCCCCAGCATTTT. It codes for CASSEQLGNQPQHF. The full variable domain, with the rest looked up from reference TRBV7-2 and TRBJ1-5, is GAGVSQSPSNKVTEKGKDVELRCDPISGHTALYWYRQSLGQGLEFLIYFQGNSAPDKSGLPSDRFSAERTGGSVSTLTIQRTQQEDSAVYLCASSEQLGNQPQHFGDGTRLSIL.

This clone showed up just a few times. At the DNA level, this CDR3 is encoded by other sequences in the same sample as well. The genes are TRBV5-1 and TRBJ2-3; no clear D. CDR3 size: 12 residues. V was trimmed by 0 bases and J by 2 bases, leaving 1 base between them. CDR1 and CDR2 from the germline V gene are SGHRS and YFSETQ. CDR3 DNA: TGCGCCAGCAGCTTGGACACAGATACGCAGTATTTT. Protein: CASSLDTDTQYF.

This clone showed up just a few times. J is TRBJ2-3 and V is TRBV18; D gene unclear. There are 15 residues in the CDR3. Trimming shortened V by 0 bases and J by 6 bases, and 13 bases separated the two germline ends. Germline V gives CDR1 KGHSH, CDR2 LQKENI. CDR3 region: CASSPPSGPLDTQYF. CDR3 in DNA: TGTGCCAGCTCACCACCCTCAGGACCGCTGGATACGCAGTATTTT.

The J gene is TRBJ2-7, the V gene TRBV7-9, with TRBD1 as a possible D gene (5 bases). This CDR3 has 14 amino acids. Germline CDR1 and CDR2: SEHNR and FQNEAQ (reference sequence). Between the trimmed V and J ends, which lost 2 bases and 0 bases, there was a span of 8 bases. The CDR3 is CASSLPGHSYEQYF. The CDR3 DNA is TGTGCCAGCAGCTTACCCGGACACTCCTACGAGCAGTACTTC.

The chain recombines TRBV27 with TRBJ2-2; D might be TRBD1 (5 bases). The V gene's germline CDR1 is MNHEY and CDR2 SMNVEV (reference sequence). Trimming cost V 1 base and J 1 base, with 10 bases left between them. The length of the CDR3 is 16 residues. DNA of the CDR3: TGTGCCAGCAGTTTATACGGCGACAGGAACACCGGGGAGCTGTTTTTT. Protein product: CASSLYGDRNTGELFF.

This rearrangement joins TRBV18 to TRBJ2-3; D is possibly TRBD2 (5 bases). V lost 1 base and J 6 bases, leaving 14 bases between the germline ends. Per germline, CDR1 KGHSH and CDR2 LQKENI. There are 15 residues in the CDR3. The CDR3 loop reads CASSPRLAGPDTQYF. CDR3 nucleotides: TGTGCCAGCTCACCACGGCTAGCAGGCCCGGATACGCAGTATTTT.

The sample holds a few counts of this clone. The chain employs TRBV5-5 and TRBJ1-1; D remains unclear. The CDR3 loop spans 13 amino acids. Germline-derived CDR1 and CDR2 are SGHKS and YYEKEE (reference sequence). Trimming pared 4 bases from V and 1 base from J, leaving 8 bases between. The CDR3 is CASSRRENTEAFF. CDR3 coding DNA: TGTGCCAGCAGCCGCCGGGAGAACACTGAAGCTTTCTTT.

Only a few counts were recorded for this clone. V gene TRBV27 combines with J gene TRBJ1-2; possibly TRBD1 for D (6 bases). There are 15 residues in the CDR3. Trimming took off 1 base at V and 2 bases at J, with 11 bases between the two ends. Germline CDR1 MNHEY, CDR2 SMNVEV (reference sequence). CDR3 residues: CASSLFPGANYGYTF. CDR3 coding DNA: TGTGCCAGCAGTTTATTTCCGGGGGCGAACTATGGCTACACCTTC.

The V and J genes are TRBV18 and TRBJ1-1, with no clear D. V lost 5 bases to trimming and J lost 3 bases, with 10 bases between them. The germline V gene encodes CDR1 KGHSH and CDR2 LQKENI. The CDR3 has 13 amino acids. The CDR3 is CASSASGDTEAFF. In nucleotides, the CDR3 is TGTGCCAGCTCAGCGTCAGGAGACACTGAAGCTTTCTTT.

The V and J genes are TRBV5-6 and TRBJ2-7; TRBD2 agrees at 7 bases. V gave up 7 bases and J gave up 7 bases; unmatched junction bases: 17. This CDR3 spans 15 amino acids. The germline CDR1 and CDR2 sequences are SGHDT and YYEEEE. The CDR3 DNA reads as TGTGCCAGCTACCTCAGACTCGCGGGAGATGGGGAGCAGTACTTC. This translates into CASYLRLAGDGEQYF.

This clone was picked up a small number of times. The chain recombines TRBV7-9 with TRBJ2-7; 9 bases map to TRBD1. This CDR3 region has 16 residues. Per germline, CDR1 SEHNR and CDR2 FQNEAQ (reference sequence). Trimming at V came to 5 bases and at J to 5 bases, leaving 13 bases not matched to a gene. Here the CDR3 reads CASSPCGTGPRDEQYF. The DNA for the CDR3 is TGTGCCAGCAGCCCGTGCGGGACAGGGCCTCGGGACGAGCAGTACTTC.

This clone was observed a single time. This rearrangement joins TRBV4-2 to TRBJ2-5, with D unclear. V was cut by 4 bases and J by 5 bases, with 8 bases left in between. The CDR3 is 12 residues long. Looked up from germline, CDR1 is LGHNA and CDR2 is YNFKEQ. The CDR3 here is CASSPFDETQYF. CDR3 coding DNA: TGTGCCAGCAGCCCTTTTGATGAGACCCAGTACTTC.